Presented here are 16 T cell receptor beta chains from one specimen sequenced in a study of CD8+ T cells in alopecia areata. It was cDNA, reverse transcribed from extracted RNA, that served as the sequencing template. Clones were sequenced by immunoSEQ multiplex PCR, and TCRdb holds only the in-frame ones, with some missing. Among roughly 200,000 clones listed, around half were seen once. Regarding treatment: oral pan-JAK inhibitor, 5-10 mg twice daily. The sample here was CD8+ T cells sorted from blood, taken at week 24, from a patient treated with tofacitinib. Receptor source: a human donor with alopecia areata.

Only one count was recorded for this clone. The chain couples TRBV12-5 to TRBJ2-1; no clear D. From germline, CDR1 is LGHNT and CDR2 FRNRAP. Trimming removed 5 bases at V and 7 bases at J, with 15 bases between. The CDR3 runs to 14 residues. CDR3 loop: CASGRAFEWNEQFF. As DNA, the CDR3 is TGTGCTAGTGGTCGGGCTTTCGAGTGGAATGAGCAGTTCTTC.

This chain connects TRBV5-1 to TRBJ1-2; 8 nucleotides match TRBD1. The CDR3 length is 14 residues. Trimming removed 4 bases from V and 8 bases from J; junction bases left unmatched: 10. Germline-derived CDR1 and CDR2 are SGHRS and YFSETQ. The CDR3 DNA is TGCGCCAGCAGCAACAGGACAGGGCGCGGCGGCTACACCTTC. It yields the protein CASSNRTGRGGYTF.

This clone was seen a handful of times. This chain joins TRBV7-2 and TRBJ1-5; D call uncertain. CDR1 is SGHTA and CDR2 is FQGNSA in the germline V gene. The V gene lost 5 bases and the J gene lost 6 bases, with 17 bases spanning the gap. The CDR3 is made up of 15 amino acids. The CDR3 sequence is CASSSNHLGSQPQHF. As DNA, the CDR3 is TGTGCCAGCAGCAGTAACCACCTCGGGAGTCAGCCCCAGCATTTT. Drawing the rest from reference TRBV7-2 and TRBJ1-5, the complete variable domain is GAGVSQSPSNKVTEKGKDVELRCDPISGHTALYWYRQSLGQGLEFLIYFQGNSAPDKSGLPSDRFSAERTGGSVSTLTIQRTQQEDSAVYLCASSSNHLGSQPQHFGDGTRLSIL.

The chain carries TRBV30 and TRBJ1-2, with 7 bases aligning to TRBD1. This CDR3 region has 15 residues. V lost 1 base and J lost 7; bases outside the gene matches: 12. Looked up from germline, CDR1 is GTSNPN and CDR2 is SVGIG (reference sequence). The CDR3, as DNA: TGTGCCTGGAGTGGCTGGGACGGTTCAGGGGGTGGCTACACCTTC. Protein product: CAWSGWDGSGGGYTF.

In this sample, this clone turned up a few times. The chain couples TRBV4-3 to TRBJ1-2; 7 nucleotides match TRBD1. Losses at the gene ends were 0 bases for V and 6 bases for J; bases not matched to a gene: 7. Germline loops: CDR1 LGHNA, CDR2 YSLEER. The CDR3 runs to 15 residues. The CDR3: CASSQDNRGTHGYTF. The CDR3 coding sequence is TGCGCCAGCAGCCAAGATAACAGGGGCACGCATGGCTACACCTTC.

The chain joins TRBV7-2 to TRBJ1-5; 8 bases align to TRBD1. The CDR3 runs to 16 residues. The V and J ends lost 4 bases and 6 bases, in that order; junction bases with no gene match: 11. In germline, CDR1 is SGHTA, CDR2 FQGNSA. For the CDR3, the DNA is TGTGCCAGCAGCTCAAAGCGGACAGGGCTTGGTCAGCCCCAGCATTTT. This gives the protein CASSSKRTGLGQPQHF.

This clone occurred a few times. This sequence joins TRBV2 and TRBJ1-2; 7 bases map to TRBD1. The CDR3 contains 12 residues. Germline V gives CDR1 SNHLY, CDR2 FYNNEI. Losses at the gene ends were 7 bases for V and 8 bases for J; bases not matched to a gene: 7. The CDR3 DNA sequence: TGTGCCAGCACCCAGGGGGAGGGAGGCTACACCTTC. It codes for CASTQGEGGYTF.

The rearrangement uses TRBV30 and TRBJ1-6, with 10 positions matching TRBD1. Germline CDR1 and CDR2: GTSNPN and SVGIG (reference sequence). The CDR3 covers 14 residues. With V trimmed by 2 bases and J by 8 bases, 3 bases remained unmatched. The CDR3 region has the DNA TGTGCCTGGAGTATGGGGACAGGGGATTCACCCCTCCACTTT. Its protein product is CAWSMGTGDSPLHF. Together with reference TRBV30 and TRBJ1-6, the CDR3 gives the full variable domain: SQTIHQWPATLVQPVGSPLSLECTVEGTSNPNLYWYRQAAGRGLQLLFYSVGIGQISSEVPQNLSASRPQDRQFILSSKKLLLSDSGFYLCAWSMGTGDSPLHFGNGTRLTVT.

This clone occurred a few times. V and J are TRBV6-5 and TRBJ2-3; a possible D gene is TRBD1 (5 bases). Germline CDR1 reads MNHEY; CDR2 reads SVGAGI. The CDR3 covers 15 residues. V was trimmed by 2 bases and J by 3 bases, leaving 12 bases between them. The CDR3 coding sequence is TGTGCCAGCAGTTACGAGGACACCAGTACAGATACGCAGTATTTT. Translating it yields CASSYEDTSTDTQYF.

The V and J genes are TRBV27 and TRBJ2-5, with 9 nucleotides matching TRBD1. The junction had 10 bases not matched to a gene; V was cut back by 1 base and J by 4 bases. The length of the CDR3 is 17 residues. Germline CDR1 MNHEY, CDR2 SMNVEV (reference sequence). The CDR3 is CASSLWQGQGRRETQYF. The DNA for the CDR3 is TGTGCCAGCAGTTTATGGCAGGGACAGGGTCGGCGAGAGACCCAGTACTTC.

V and J are TRBV28 and TRBJ2-3; no reliable D call. The germline gives CDR1 MDHEN, CDR2 SYDVKM. Between the trimmed V and J ends, which lost 5 bases and 1 base, there was a span of 10 bases. The CDR3 is 14 amino acids. CDR3 nucleotides: TGTGCCAGCAGTCTCACAAGCGGCACAGATACGCAGTATTTT. This encodes CASSLTSGTDTQYF.

The chain uses TRBV2 and TRBJ2-4, with D tentatively TRBD2 (5 bases). Germline V gene data show CDR1 as SNHLY and CDR2 as FYNNEI. The CDR3 extends over 16 amino acids. V lost 3 bases and J 5 bases, leaving 17 bases between the germline ends. Here the CDR3 DNA reads TGTGCCAGCAGTGACGGGAACCCCGGGGTGGAAAACATTCAGTACTTC. This sequence encodes CASSDGNPGVENIQYF.

The rearrangement joins TRBV10-3 to TRBJ2-7, with D perhaps TRBD1 (6 bases). Germline CDR1 reads ENHRY; CDR2 reads SYGVKD. V was pared by 8 bases and J by 5 bases, with 28 bases between. The CDR3 totals 17 residues. CDR3 in amino acids: CAISTQQTGSYTDEQYF. The DNA for the CDR3 is TGTGCCATCTCTACCCAACAGACAGGTTCTTATACGGACGAGCAGTACTTC.

This clone was detected once. The V call is TRBV29-1, the J call TRBJ2-7, with no clear D. Germline V gives CDR1 SQVTM, CDR2 ANQGSEA. The V end lost 4 bases, the J end lost 4 bases, and 8 bases lay between the germline ends. The CDR3 sequence is 11 residues long. CDR3 bases: TGCAGCGTTGTAAGGGATTACGAGCAGTACTTC. This translates into CSVVRDYEQYF.

J is TRBJ2-3 and V is TRBV30; TRBD1 agrees at 7 bases. Trimming took 5 bases from V and 6 from J; bases not matched to a gene: 8. The CDR3 has 13 residues. Germline V lookup: CDR1 GTSNPN, CDR2 SVGIG (reference sequence). The chain's CDR3 is CAWVQGFGDTQYF. The CDR3 bases are TGTGCCTGGGTACAGGGGTTTGGGGATACGCAGTATTTT. Variable domain in full (rest from reference TRBV30 and TRBJ2-3): SQTIHQWPATLVQPVGSPLSLECTVEGTSNPNLYWYRQAAGRGLQLLFYSVGIGQISSEVPQNLSASRPQDRQFILSSKKLLLSDSGFYLCAWVQGFGDTQYFGPGTRLTVL.

A remark on this clone: At the DNA level, this CDR3 is encoded by other sequences in the same sample as well. V usage is TRBV30 and J usage is TRBJ1-1, with 10 nucleotides matching TRBD1. Germline values: CDR1 GTSNPN, CDR2 SVGIG (reference sequence). Losses at the gene ends were 5 bases for V and 4 bases for J; bases not matched to a gene: 4. CDR3 length: 13 residues. The DNA for the CDR3 is TGTGCCTGGTCCCGGACAGGGGGCACTGAAGCTTTCTTT. Translation gives CAWSRTGGTEAFF.